This is a list of T cell receptor beta chains from one sample in a study of OX40 agonist ivuxolimab in advanced cancers. Generated by immunoSEQ multiplex PCR, the TCRdb table keeps only in-frame clones and is missing some. This sample has 80,000 or so clones, with about 80% found just once. The material sequenced was CD4+ or CD8+ T cells sorted from blood, taken in a trial of the OX40 agonist ivuxolimab. The receptors stem from an adult with an advanced solid tumor such as melanoma, head and neck, liver or kidney cancer. The CDR3 runs from the conserved cysteine through the conserved F or W. Fields, in order: D gene, clone size, V gene, J gene, CDR3 protein, CDR3 DNA. The D gene is left open where the match is weak. The size field is filled for only some rows; it gives once, few, many or a size class.

D: -; size: -; V: TRBV18; J: TRBJ1-1; CDR3: CASSPTTAMNTEAFF; DNA: TGTGCCAGCTCACCAACTACAGCTATGAACACTGAAGCTTTCTTT
D: -; size: -; V: TRBV27; J: TRBJ1-1; CDR3: CASRGGLNTEAFF; DNA: TGTGCCAGCAGGGGGGGACTGAACACTGAAGCTTTCTTT
D: -; size: -; V: TRBV5-4; J: TRBJ1-2; CDR3: CASSLGSGANYGYTF; DNA: TGTGCCAGCAGCTTGGGTTCAGGGGCTAACTATGGCTACACCTTC
D: -; size: once; V: TRBV5-1; J: TRBJ2-7; CDR3: CASSLEVHYEQYF; DNA: TGCGCCAGCAGCTTGGAGGTGCACTACGAGCAGTACTTC
D: TRBD2; size: -; V: TRBV5-4; J: TRBJ2-4; CDR3: CASSLGGGPVQYF; DNA: TGTGCCAGCAGCTTAGGCGGGGGGCCGGTCCAGTACTTC
D: -; size: -; V: TRBV5-6; J: TRBJ2-1; CDR3: CASSFTGWGEQFF; DNA: TGTGCCAGCAGTTTTACAGGGTGGGGTGAGCAGTTCTTC
D: -; size: -; V: TRBV5-4; J: TRBJ2-7; CDR3: CASSAKGGTYEQYF; DNA: TGTGCCAGCAGCGCTAAGGGGGGAACCTACGAGCAGTACTTC
D: TRBD1; size: -; V: TRBV4-1; J: TRBJ2-7; CDR3: CASSQEPPGQGAYEQYF; DNA: TGCGCCAGCAGCCAAGAGCCCCCGGGACAGGGGGCCTACGAGCAGTACTTC
D: -; size: -; V: TRBV11-2; J: TRBJ2-7; CDR3: CASSLNPLYEQYF; DNA: TGTGCCAGCAGCTTAAATCCCCTCTACGAGCAGTACTTC
D: TRBD1; size: -; V: TRBV27; J: TRBJ2-7; CDR3: CASSFGGQGYEQYF; DNA: TGTGCCAGCAGTTTTGGGGGACAGGGCTACGAGCAGTACTTC
D: -; size: -; V: TRBV6-6; J: TRBJ1-5; CDR3: CASSFRLGQSNQPQHF; DNA: TGTGCCAGCAGTTTTCGACTCGGACAGAGCAATCAGCCCCAGCATTTT
D: TRBD1; size: once; V: TRBV5-8; J: TRBJ1-2; CDR3: CASSYRTGGAVNYGYTF; DNA: TGTGCCAGCAGCTATAGGACAGGGGGCGCGGTTAACTATGGCTACACCTTC
D: -; size: -; V: TRBV6-5; J: TRBJ1-5; CDR3: CASSYSLNSNQPQHF; DNA: TGTGCCAGCAGTTACTCGCTAAATAGCAATCAGCCCCAGCATTTT
D: -; size: -; V: TRBV5-4; J: TRBJ1-5; CDR3: CASSLASENSNQPQHF; DNA: TGTGCCAGCAGCTTGGCTTCGGAAAATAGCAATCAGCCCCAGCATTTT
D: TRBD1; size: -; V: TRBV7-9; J: TRBJ1-2; CDR3: CASSLVDRGSGNYGYTF; DNA: TGTGCCAGCAGCTTAGTGGACAGGGGATCCGGGAACTATGGCTACACCTTC
D: TRBD2; size: -; V: TRBV29-1; J: TRBJ2-5; CDR3: CSADGLAAKKETQYF; DNA: TGCAGCGCCGACGGACTAGCGGCAAAGAAAGAGACCCAGTACTTC
D: -; size: -; V: TRBV11-1; J: TRBJ1-3; CDR3: CASSQGISGNTIYF; DNA: TGTGCCAGCAGCCAGGGGATCTCTGGAAACACCATATATTTT
D: TRBD2; size: -; V: TRBV7-2; J: TRBJ2-3; CDR3: CASSSPRLAGRHTDTQYF; DNA: TGTGCCAGCAGCTCCCCCAGGCTAGCGGGCCGACACACAGATACGCAGTATTTT
D: TRBD1; size: -; V: TRBV14; J: TRBJ2-4; CDR3: CASSQIGTVLDIQYF; DNA: TGTGCCAGCAGCCAAATCGGGACAGTGCTGGACATTCAGTACTTC
D: TRBD2; size: -; V: TRBV4-3; J: TRBJ2-3; CDR3: CASSLRASGATDTQYF; DNA: TGCGCCAGCAGCCTACGGGCTAGCGGGGCCACAGATACGCAGTATTTT
D: -; size: -; V: TRBV14; J: TRBJ1-6; CDR3: CASSQGGPLSGSPLHF; DNA: TGTGCCAGCAGCCAAGGGGGACCTCTGAGCGGTTCACCCCTCCACTTT
D: TRBD1; size: once; V: TRBV19; J: TRBJ2-2; CDR3: CASIRTGGNTGELFF; DNA: TGTGCCAGTATTCGGACAGGGGGGAACACCGGGGAGCTGTTTTTT
D: TRBD2; size: -; V: TRBV19; J: TRBJ2-3; CDR3: CASSGSSGRTDTQYF; DNA: TGTGCCAGTAGTGGGTCTAGCGGGAGAACAGATACGCAGTATTTT
D: TRBD2; size: -; V: TRBV18; J: TRBJ2-7; CDR3: CASSPGEAGVGYEQYF; DNA: TGTGCCAGCTCACCAGGGGAGGCGGGAGTAGGCTACGAGCAGTACTTC